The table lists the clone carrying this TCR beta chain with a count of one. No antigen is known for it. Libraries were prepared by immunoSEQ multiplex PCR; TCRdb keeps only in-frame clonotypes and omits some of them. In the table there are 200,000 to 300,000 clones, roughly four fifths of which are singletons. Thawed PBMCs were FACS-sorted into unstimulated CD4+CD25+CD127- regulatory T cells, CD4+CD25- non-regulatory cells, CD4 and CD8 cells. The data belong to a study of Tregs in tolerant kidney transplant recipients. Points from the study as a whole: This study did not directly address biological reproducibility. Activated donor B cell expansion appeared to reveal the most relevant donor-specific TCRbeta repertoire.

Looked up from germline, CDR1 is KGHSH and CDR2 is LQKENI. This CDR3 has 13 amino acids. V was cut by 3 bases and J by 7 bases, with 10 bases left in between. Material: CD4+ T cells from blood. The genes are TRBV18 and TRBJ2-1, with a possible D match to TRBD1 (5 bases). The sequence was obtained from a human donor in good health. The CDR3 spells CASSPLKGNEQFF. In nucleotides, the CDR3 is TGTGCCAGCTCACCCCTAAAGGGGAATGAGCAGTTCTTC.